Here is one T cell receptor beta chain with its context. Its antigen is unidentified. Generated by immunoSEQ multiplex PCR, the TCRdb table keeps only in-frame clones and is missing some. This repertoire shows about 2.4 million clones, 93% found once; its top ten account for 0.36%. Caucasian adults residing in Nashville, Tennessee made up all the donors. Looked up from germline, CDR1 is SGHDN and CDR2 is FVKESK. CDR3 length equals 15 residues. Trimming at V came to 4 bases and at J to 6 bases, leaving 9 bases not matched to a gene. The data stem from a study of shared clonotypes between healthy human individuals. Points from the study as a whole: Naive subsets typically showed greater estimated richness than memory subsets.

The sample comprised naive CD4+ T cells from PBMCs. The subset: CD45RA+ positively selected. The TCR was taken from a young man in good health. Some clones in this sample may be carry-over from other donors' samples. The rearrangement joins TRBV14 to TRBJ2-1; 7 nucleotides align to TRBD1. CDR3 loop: CASSPLAGGLNEQFF. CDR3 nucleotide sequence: TGTGCCAGCAGCCCGTTGGCAGGGGGTCTCAATGAGCAGTTCTTC.